Listed here is a single T cell receptor beta chain. The CDR3 contains 16 residues. V lost 7 bases, J lost 7 bases, and 16 bases stayed unmatched. The sample comes from a study of blood T cell repertoires in COVID-19. Study in general: Whether acute or convalescent, the COVID-19 samples came from the United States, Italy and Spain. In each case, the material was cDNA or gDNA derived from T cells, B-cell-depleted T cells, or PBMCs.

In the authors' workflow: Researchers report that nucleated cell counts were estimated from reference gene primer amplification. TCRdb's copy holds only in-frame clones and misses some; the assay was immunoSEQ multiplex PCR. V and J calls plus clone size are reproduced from that table; the DNA served to infer D and trimming. The sample lists 170,000 or so clones, roughly 79% occurring once. The chain joins TRBV23-1 to TRBJ2-1; 7 bases map to TRBD1. TRBV23-1 is flagged as an ORF with uncertain function. The sample taken for sequencing was peripheral blood. This clonotype was sampled from a woman aged 70-85 years with acute or convalescent COVID-19. The CDR3 is CASTLTPGQIRNEQFF. For the CDR3, the DNA is TGCGCCAGCACGCTTACTCCGGGACAGATCCGGAATGAGCAGTTCTTC.